This is a list of T cell receptor beta chains from one sample in a study of T cell responses to AZD1222 COVID-19 vaccine. Profiling relied on immunoSEQ multiplex PCR, and the TCRdb table lists in-frame clones only, not all of them. There are some 150,000 clones in the sample; 80% to 90% occur only once, and just under 7% lies in the top ten. This material consisted of peripheral blood, taken after recovery from COVID-19. The receptors here all came from an adult who had recovered from COVID-19. Both conserved end residues are part of each CDR3. D genes are given only for firm matches.

V gene	J gene	D gene	CDR3 protein
TRBV28	TRBJ1-2	NA	CASSLAGAGGYTF
TRBV19	TRBJ1-2	NA	CATTRPGQGEDYTF
TRBV6-1	TRBJ2-7	NA	CASSENRFYEQYF
TRBV2	TRBJ2-1	TRBD2	CASTREAFGEQFF
TRBV29-1	TRBJ2-3	NA	CSVESGIDTQYF
TRBV10-3	TRBJ2-7	NA	CAITPRRDSYERYF
TRBV2	TRBJ2-2	NA	CASSEDRTNTGELFF
TRBV7-6	TRBJ2-7	NA	CASSLGTTYEQYF
TRBV7-2	TRBJ2-3	NA	CASSFSQRTDTQYF
TRBV14	TRBJ2-6	NA	CASSPPQLPGANVLTF
TRBV28	TRBJ1-5	NA	CASSLDGGWSNQPQHF
TRBV9	TRBJ2-3	NA	CASSALEGQIDDTQYF
TRBV4-3	TRBJ2-7	TRBD1	CASSPRTGAIEQYF
TRBV3-1/TRBV3-2	TRBJ1-1	TRBD1	CASSQLTGYTEAFF
TRBV7-9	TRBJ2-1	NA	CASSGYNEQFF
TRBV2	TRBJ1-5	TRBD1	CASSGGTGSNQPQHF
TRBV27	TRBJ2-3	NA	CASSLKGATQYF
TRBV15	TRBJ2-1	NA	CATSRRGGYNEQFF
TRBV28	TRBJ2-1	TRBD2	CASSPGTTNEQFF
TRBV27	TRBJ2-2	TRBD2	CASSMGLARTGELFF
TRBV4-3	TRBJ2-3	NA	CASSRGLASDTQYF
TRBV21-1	TRBJ1-5	NA	CASSKGQLQRNQPQHF
TRBV7-9	TRBJ2-7	NA	CASSHPLQVSFYEQYF
TRBV5-6	TRBJ1-1	TRBD1	CASSLGLGAGGNTEAFF
TRBV5-1	TRBJ2-3	TRBD1	CASSLGTGGKDTQYF
TRBV6-2/TRBV6-3	TRBJ1-5	NA	CASSSGYSNQPQHF
TRBV19	TRBJ1-4	NA	CASQGLATNEKLFF
TRBV28	TRBJ2-5	NA	CASSPRTADETQYF
TRBV13	TRBJ1-3	TRBD1	CASSLGTGFSGNTIYF
TRBV5-4	TRBJ1-5	NA	CASSLGGGKQPQHF
TRBV19	TRBJ2-6	NA	CASTGKGISGANVLTF
TRBV2	TRBJ1-3	TRBD1	CASSESGQGSGNTIYF
TRBV6-5	TRBJ1-6	TRBD1	CASSSLARDRNSPLHF
TRBV5-1	TRBJ2-5	TRBD2	CASSSGLAGEGETQYF
TRBV2	TRBJ1-3	NA	CASRGDLSGNTIYF
TRBV6-6	TRBJ1-5	NA	CASSYGTVDQPQHF
TRBV29-1	TRBJ2-5	NA	CSVEWQGPLETQYF
TRBV9	TRBJ2-1	NA	CASGDYNEQFF
TRBV6-5	TRBJ2-5	NA	CAERGVMMTQYF
TRBV3-1/TRBV3-2	TRBJ2-7	NA	CASSHVGEQYF
TRBV6-5	TRBJ1-6	NA	CASSKQGSNSPLHF
TRBV5-1	TRBJ1-1	NA	CASSLGGEGEAFF
TRBV12-3/TRBV12-4	TRBJ2-2	NA	CASSLLGTGELFF
TRBV27	TRBJ2-1	NA	CASSSRGTFGYEQFF
TRBV7-6	TRBJ2-2	TRBD2	CASSPTGLADTGELFF
TRBV19	TRBJ1-1	TRBD1	CASSWGQGITEAFF
TRBV4-3	TRBJ1-3	NA	CASSQGTASGNTIYF
TRBV6-6	TRBJ2-1	NA	CASSLQGTSYNEQFF